The 17 T cell receptor delta chains given below trace back to one sample, sequenced in a study of gamma-delta chains in newborns, infants, children. TCRdb reprocessed the reads using CATT. The profile shows over 3,500 delta-chain clones, about 36% of them singletons. The sample consisted of blood. The receptors derive from a child who received the measles vaccine.

This clone was picked up a small number of times. The rearrangement uses TRDV3 and TRDJ3, with 8 bases that match TRDD3. The CDR3 spans 20 residues. Germline lookup yields CDR1 TVYSNPD and CDR2 GDNSRS (reference sequence). With V trimmed by 3 bases and J by 0 bases, 16 bases remained unmatched. CDR3 sequence (DNA): TGTGCCTTCCGCCTTGTATCCGGGATACGTAGCTCCTGGGACACCCGACAGATGTTTTTC. Amino acid sequence: CAFRLVSGIRSSWDTRQMFF.

The gene calls are TRDV2 and TRDJ1; 13 bases are a match to TRDD3. CDR1 is GEAIGNYY and CDR2 is EKD in the germline V gene. The V segment lost 3 bases and the J segment 1 base; nucleotides outside the gene matches: 31. The CDR3 is made up of 25 amino acids. Here the CDR3 reads CACDPAFAKYPILGDTRMATDKLIF. The CDR3 region has the DNA TGTGCCTGTGACCCGGCCTTCGCCAAGTATCCTATACTGGGGGATACGCGTATGGCCACCGATAAACTCATCTTT.

This clone rates as medium-sized. The chain combines TRAV29/DV5 with TRDJ1; 13 bases map to TRDD3. CDR1 is NSMFDY and CDR2 is ISSIKDK in the germline V gene. This CDR3 is built from 16 residues. V trimming: 2 bases; J trimming: 9 bases; junction bases outside the gene matches: 13. The CDR3 reads CAASVPFTGGYGELIF. In DNA, the CDR3 is TGTGCAGCAAGTGTCCCCTTTACTGGGGGATACGGCGAACTCATCTTT.

The chain joins TRDV1 to TRDJ1; a weak D match, TRDD3 (6 bases). This CDR3 comprises 20 residues. CDR1 is TSWWSYY, CDR2 QGS, per germline. V was clipped by 0 bases and J by 0 bases, with 23 bases between them. This chain's CDR3 is CALGELRPLGFPLYTDKLIF. CDR3 nucleotides: TGTGCTCTTGGGGAACTCAGGCCGCTGGGGTTCCCTTTGTACACCGATAAACTCATCTTT.

This rearrangement joins TRDV1 to TRDJ1; no clear D gene. The CDR3 is made up of 17 amino acids. V shed 4 bases and J shed 0 bases, with 18 bases lying between them. Per the germline V gene, CDR1 is TSWWSYY and CDR2 is QGS. CDR3 region: CALGVFLRAPYTDKLIF. The CDR3 nucleotides are TGTGCTCTTGGGGTCTTTCTTAGGGCGCCGTACACCGATAAACTCATCTTT.

In this sample, this clone turned up a few times. The chain is built from TRAV29/DV5 and TRDJ1; D perhaps matches TRDD3 (5 bases). Looked up from germline, CDR1 is NSMFDY and CDR2 is ISSIKDK. Trimming cost V 1 base and J 0 bases, with 25 bases left between them. The CDR3 covers 19 residues. The CDR3 sequence: CAASSKGRDGRVYTDKLIF. Here the CDR3 DNA reads TGTGCAGCAAGCTCAAAAGGGCGGGATGGTAGGGTGTACACCGATAAACTCATCTTT.

This clone was counted a few times. V gene TRDV2 combines with J gene TRDJ2; 13 positions agree with TRDD3. The ends lost 0 bases at V and 4 bases at J; junction bases unmatched: 10. The germline gives CDR1 GEAIGNYY, CDR2 EKD. The CDR3 consists of 19 residues. The CDR3 DNA reads TGTGCCTGTGACACCGTACTGGGGGATACGCGAAGACAGACAGCACAACTCTTCTTT. Its translation: CACDTVLGDTRRQTAQLFF.

The rearrangement joins TRDV3 to TRDJ1; 13 nucleotides agree with TRDD3. The CDR3 spans 22 residues. The junction had 30 bases not matched to a gene; V was cut back by 0 bases and J by 8 bases. The V gene's germline CDR1 is TVYSNPD and CDR2 GDNSRS (reference sequence). The CDR3 loop is CAFRRGLPQEIKGYWGIRKLIF. The CDR3 DNA reads TGTGCCTTTAGGCGAGGCCTTCCTCAAGAGATCAAGGGGTACTGGGGGATACGGAAACTCATCTTT.

The chain uses TRAV29/DV5 and TRDJ1, with 8 nucleotides matching TRDD3. This CDR3 is built from 16 residues. Germline V CDR1 and CDR2: NSMFDY, ISSIKDK. J was trimmed by 13 bases and V by 1 base; bases with no gene match: 21. CDR3 coding DNA: TGTGCAGCAAGCCCTTGTATACTGGGGGCATTCCGGGGACCCATCTTT. Translated: CAASPCILGAFRGPIF. The variable domain in full, with the rest retrieved from reference TRAV29/DV5 and TRDJ1, is DQQVKQNSPSLSVQEGRISILNCDYTNSMFDYFLWYKKYPAEGPTFLISISSIKDKNEDGRFTVFLNKSAKHLSLHIVPSQPGDSAVYFCAASPCILGAFRGPIFGKGTRVTVEP.

This clone has just a few counts. The chain joins TRDV1 to TRDJ1, with 9 nucleotides matching TRDD3. There are 24 residues in the CDR3. Trimming removed 4 bases from V and 2 bases from J; junction bases left unmatched: 32. Germline CDR1 is TSWWSYY and CDR2 is QGS. In nucleotides, the CDR3 is TGTGCTCTTGGGGCGCTCCACCTCATCCTACCGGCTTTTATGGGGGATAGTACAACCGATAAACTCATCTTT. Translating gives CALGALHLILPAFMGDSTTDKLIF.

This clone was found once. This chain links TRDV3 with TRDJ1; 9 bases agree with TRDD2. V was clipped by 2 bases and J by 0 bases; unmatched bases: 16. CDR1 TVYSNPD and CDR2 GDNSRS come from the germline V gene (reference sequence). This CDR3 contains 18 residues. CDR3 DNA sequence: TGTGCCTTTCCTTCCTACTCTGAGGATCCTTTATACACCGATAAACTCATCTTT. It codes for CAFPSYSEDPLYTDKLIF.

By frequency in the sample, this clone is hyperexpanded (1% or more). This sample includes further DNA sequences coding for the same CDR3. V and J are TRDV3 and TRDJ1; D is possibly TRDD3 (5 bases). Trimming took 2 bases from V and 5 from J, leaving 18 bases between them. The CDR3 totals 14 residues. In germline, CDR1 is TVYSNPD, CDR2 GDNSRS (reference sequence). The CDR3 sequence is CAFETQGGLDKLIF. The CDR3 region has the DNA TGTGCCTTTGAGACTCAAGGGGGGCTAGATAAACTCATCTTT. The full variable domain, rest sourced from reference TRDV3 and TRDJ1, is CDKVTQSSPDQTVASGSEVVLLCTYDTVYSNPDLFWYRIRPDYSFQFVFYGDNSRSEGADFTQGRFSVKHILTQKAFHLVISPVRTEDSATYYCAFETQGGLDKLIFGKGTRVTVEP.

As concerns this clone: With only one base between it and a far larger clone, this is likely a read error. The same CDR3 is also encoded by other DNA sequences in this sample. The genes are TRAV29/DV5 and TRDJ1; tentatively, D is TRDD2 (8 bases). This CDR3 contains 18 residues. Looked up from germline, CDR1 is NSMFDY and CDR2 is ISSIKDK. In DNA, the CDR3 is TGCGCAGCAGTGACTTCCTACTGGTACTGGGGATTCACCGATAAACTCATCTTT. Amino acid sequence: CAAVTSYWYWGFTDKLIF. The full variable domain, rest sourced from reference TRAV29/DV5 and TRDJ1, is DQQVKQNSPSLSVQEGRISILNCDYTNSMFDYFLWYKKYPAEGPTFLISISSIKDKNEDGRFTVFLNKSAKHLSLHIVPSQPGDSAVYFCAAVTSYWYWGFTDKLIFGKGTRVTVEP.

Details on this clone: A junction boundary mismatches the germline segment, possibly from a read error. V and J are TRDV2 and TRDJ1; 9 positions agree with TRDD3. This CDR3 has 20 amino acids. CDR1 and CDR2 from the germline V gene are GEAIGNYY and EKD. CDR3 sequence (DNA): TGTGCCTGTGACACCATGCTGGGGGATCCCTTATTCTTTTACACCGATAGACTCATCTTT. Translated, it gives CACDTMLGDPLFFYTDRLIF.

This clone was recorded a few times. The rearrangement uses TRDV1 and TRDJ1; D gene unclear. Trimming cost V 4 bases and J 0 bases, with 18 bases left between them. This CDR3 has 17 residues. CDR1 is TSWWSYY and CDR2 is QGS in the germline V gene. CDR3 region: CALGGAPPSLYTDKLIF. Written as DNA, the CDR3 is TGTGCTCTTGGGGGGGCCCCCCCCTCCTTGTACACCGATAAACTCATCTTT.

This clone was seen a single time. The genes are TRDV1 and TRDJ1; 9 nucleotides agree with TRDD3. CDR1 is TSWWSYY, CDR2 QGS, per germline. The CDR3 loop spans 18 amino acids. Losses at the gene ends were 0 bases for V and 8 bases for J; bases not matched to a gene: 16. The CDR3 is CALGELGTRTGGPGKLIF. The CDR3 nucleotides are TGTGCTCTTGGGGAACTGGGTACCCGAACTGGGGGACCCGGGAAACTCATCTTT.

The CDR3 DNA is TGTGCTCTTGGGGAACGGGGGATAGGTAAACTCATCTTT. Its translation is CALGERGIGKLIF. The chain is built from TRDV1 and TRDJ1; the match to TRDD3 covers 8 bases. The CDR3 has 13 amino acids. Per the germline V gene, CDR1 is TSWWSYY and CDR2 is QGS. V was clipped by 1 base and J by 7 bases; unmatched bases: 2.